The present entry profiles one T cell receptor beta chain with its context. The CDR3 is made up of 13 amino acids. Germline V lookup: CDR1 MGHDK, CDR2 SYGVNS. The V end lost 1 base, the J end lost 4 bases, and 7 bases lay between the germline ends. Unique molecular identifiers tagged the TCRbeta library. TCRdb analysed the PCR reads with MiXCR anew, one entry per CDR3 protein. The sample lists around 530,000 distinct CDR3 sequences, over 25% occurring once. The data belong to a study of T-cell reconstitution after alpha-beta-depleted transplantation in children. This chain joins TRBV25-1 and TRBJ1-2; the D gene is possibly TRBD1 (5 bases). The specimen was PBMCs from the stem cell graft donor, collected from the stem cell graft. This TCR came from a human donor who donated a stem cell graft to a child with aplastic anemia. CDR3 DNA sequence: TGTGCCAGCAGTGAATGGCAGGGCTATGGCTACACCTTC. It yields the protein CASSEWQGYGYTF.